The rows below give T cell receptor beta chains drawn from one sample of a study of graft-versus-host responses after intestinal transplantation. The method was immunoSEQ multiplex PCR; TCRdb's version includes in-frame clones alone and lacks a portion of them. The table lists around 21,000 clones, roughly a third of them singletons. The sequenced sample was alloreactive CD4+ T cells from a mixed lymphocyte reaction culture, obtained before transplantation. These receptor sequences come from a human patient who was an organ donor for intestinal transplantation. Both conserved end residues are part of each CDR3. A D gene is named only where the DNA matches it firmly. Where a row states a size, it is once, few, many or the class of an expanded clone; other rows omit it.

size	D	V	J	CDR3	DNA
few	NA	TRBV27	TRBJ2-5	CASSPPARETQYF	TGTGCCAGCAGTCCGCCCGCCAGAGAGACCCAGTACTTC
few	NA	TRBV15	TRBJ1-5	CATSRDDSGPRPQHF	TGTGCCACCAGCAGAGATGATTCGGGACCACGGCCCCAGCATTTT
once	TRBD1	TRBV13	TRBJ1-2	CASSEWDRSYTF	TGTGCCAGCAGCGAGTGGGACAGATCTTATACCTTC
NA	NA	TRBV10-3	TRBJ1-5	CAISDSRRGGLNQPQHF	TGTGCCATCAGTGACTCCCGAAGGGGGGGACTAAATCAGCCCCAGCATTTT
NA	NA	TRBV28	TRBJ2-7	CASRPVGVVYEQYF	TGTGCCAGCAGGCCCGTGGGGGTAGTTTACGAGCAGTACTTC
NA	NA	TRBV2	TRBJ1-4	CASSAQVHEKLFF	TGTGCCAGCAGTGCGCAGGTCCATGAAAAACTGTTTTTT
NA	NA	TRBV5-4	TRBJ2-3	CASSLDPGSDTQYF	TGTGCCAGCAGCTTGGATCCGGGATCGGATACGCAGTATTTT
few	NA	TRBV19	TRBJ1-2	CASSIVPGAQGYTF	TGTGCCAGTAGTATAGTTCCGGGGGCGCAGGGCTACACCTTC
NA	NA	TRBV20-1	TRBJ2-3	CSARAEGAQYF	TGCAGTGCGAGAGCGGAAGGGGCGCAGTATTTT
NA	NA	TRBV4-3	TRBJ2-7	CASSESPTVYEQYF	TGCGCCAGCAGCGAATCCCCGACAGTTTACGAGCAGTACTTC
medium-sized	NA	TRBV19	TRBJ1-2	CASSPSWGYTF	TGTGCCAGTAGTCCGTCCTGGGGCTACACCTTC
NA	NA	TRBV18	TRBJ2-7	CASSRPIPPGPYHEQYF	TGTGCCAGCTCACGACCCATACCGCCGGGACCTTACCACGAGCAGTACTTC
NA	NA	TRBV7-9	TRBJ1-1	CASSSGRPLNTEAFF	TGTGCCAGCAGCTCCGGGCGGCCTTTGAACACTGAAGCTTTCTTT
NA	NA	TRBV11-2	TRBJ2-7	CASSLALGTYEQYF	TGTGCCAGCAGCTTAGCACTAGGGACCTACGAGCAGTACTTC
NA	TRBD2	TRBV7-2	TRBJ2-3	CASSLVVLAGTDTQYF	TGTGCCAGCAGCTTAGTGGTACTAGCGGGCACAGATACGCAGTATTTT
NA	NA	TRBV4-2	TRBJ2-4	CASSQITGPGNIQYF	TGTGCCAGCAGCCAGATAACAGGGCCGGGAAACATTCAGTACTTC
few	NA	TRBV2	TRBJ1-4	CASSAWPGDIIEKLFF	TGTGCCAGCAGCGCTTGGCCAGGGGATATAATTGAAAAACTGTTTTTT
few	TRBD1	TRBV19	TRBJ1-4	CASSVTGGGEKLFF	TGTGCCAGTAGTGTTACAGGGGGCGGTGAAAAACTGTTTTTT